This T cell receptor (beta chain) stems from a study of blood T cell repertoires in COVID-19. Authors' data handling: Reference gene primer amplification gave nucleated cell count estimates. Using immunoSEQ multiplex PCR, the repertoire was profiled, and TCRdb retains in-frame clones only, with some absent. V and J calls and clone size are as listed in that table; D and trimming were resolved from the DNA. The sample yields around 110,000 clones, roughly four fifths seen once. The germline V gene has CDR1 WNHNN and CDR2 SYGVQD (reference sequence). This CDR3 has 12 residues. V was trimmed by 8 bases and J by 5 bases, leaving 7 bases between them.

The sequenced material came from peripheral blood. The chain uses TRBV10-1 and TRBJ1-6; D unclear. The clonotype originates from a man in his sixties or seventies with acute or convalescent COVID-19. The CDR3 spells CASGLNNSPLHF. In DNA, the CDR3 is TGCGCCAGCGGACTCAATAATTCACCCCTCCACTTT.